At least ten counts were recorded for the clone carrying this TCR beta chain. The antigen is unknown. J gave up 5 bases and V 4 bases, and 7 bases lay outside the gene matches. Germline V lookup: CDR1 SNHLY, CDR2 FYNNEI. The CDR3 has 14 amino acids. The healthy adult donors were HIV-negative and reported no recent acute infections or vaccinations. Profiled with immunoSEQ multiplex PCR; TCRdb holds only in-frame clones, not every one. The repertoire holds about 1 million clones, with more than 65% as singletons. This sample is part of a study of shared clonotypes between healthy human individuals. Broader study findings: Generally, naive subsets (rather than memory subsets) showed larger estimated richness.

The sample consisted of memory CD4+ T cells sorted from blood. Indicated subset: CD45RA-negative fraction. The receptor was derived from a man between 18 and 35 years old in good health. The rearrangement links TRBV2 to TRBJ2-5, with 7 positions matching TRBD2. CDR3 sequence reads: CASSAGGGRETQYF. CDR3 DNA: TGTGCCAGCAGTGCGGGCGGGGGTAGGGAGACCCAGTACTTC.